This is a list of T cell receptor beta chains from one sample in a study of T cell responses to AZD1222 COVID-19 vaccine. Clones were sequenced by immunoSEQ multiplex PCR, and TCRdb holds only the in-frame ones, with some missing. The sample has under 150,000 clones; roughly 89% are singletons. Here the sequenced sample was peripheral blood, taken on day 0 of AZD1222 vaccination. Source of these receptors: an adult in good health. Each CDR3 is given with its conserved first and last residue. Fields, in order: D gene, J gene, V gene, CDR3 protein. D genes are given only for firm matches.

d_call: NA
j_call: TRBJ2-7
v_call: TRBV4-3
cdr3_aa: CASSQEAGRGGFHEQYF

d_call: TRBD1
j_call: TRBJ2-7
v_call: TRBV11-3
cdr3_aa: CASSERDREYEQYF

d_call: NA
j_call: TRBJ2-7
v_call: TRBV30
cdr3_aa: CAWGPGLPYEQYF

d_call: NA
j_call: TRBJ1-4
v_call: TRBV28
cdr3_aa: CASSFRVGDEKLFF

d_call: NA
j_call: TRBJ1-5
v_call: TRBV21-1
cdr3_aa: CASSLKEGGDTGVSNQPQHF

d_call: NA
j_call: TRBJ1-5
v_call: TRBV28
cdr3_aa: CASSFDGGLDQPQHF

d_call: TRBD2
j_call: TRBJ2-2
v_call: TRBV11-2
cdr3_aa: CASSLGPSGSYAGELFF

d_call: NA
j_call: TRBJ2-1
v_call: TRBV5-1
cdr3_aa: CASSLVGSSYNEQFF

d_call: NA
j_call: TRBJ2-5
v_call: TRBV5-1
cdr3_aa: CASSFRTASTEIQETQYF

d_call: NA
j_call: TRBJ1-3
v_call: TRBV29-1
cdr3_aa: CSVEDGGNTIYF

d_call: NA
j_call: TRBJ1-2
v_call: TRBV2
cdr3_aa: CASSESGGSGYTF

d_call: TRBD1
j_call: TRBJ1-4
v_call: TRBV7-2
cdr3_aa: CASSSRQGAISNEKLFF

d_call: TRBD1
j_call: TRBJ1-5
v_call: TRBV30
cdr3_aa: CAWSVGTGNQPQHF

d_call: NA
j_call: TRBJ2-7
v_call: TRBV29-1
cdr3_aa: CSARTETTSYEQYF

d_call: NA
j_call: TRBJ1-1
v_call: TRBV7-6
cdr3_aa: CASSPEGNTEAFF

d_call: TRBD1
j_call: TRBJ1-6
v_call: TRBV18
cdr3_aa: CASSPLATGRLNSPLHF

d_call: NA
j_call: TRBJ1-2
v_call: TRBV24-1
cdr3_aa: CATSDFWTSYGYTF

d_call: TRBD2
j_call: TRBJ2-1
v_call: TRBV19
cdr3_aa: CASVATGTSELNEQFF

d_call: NA
j_call: TRBJ2-3
v_call: TRBV24-1
cdr3_aa: CATSETGTRPDTQYF

d_call: NA
j_call: TRBJ2-7
v_call: TRBV6-5
cdr3_aa: CATSPQIGYEQYF

d_call: NA
j_call: TRBJ2-2
v_call: TRBV7-3
cdr3_aa: CASSARGLANTGELFF

d_call: NA
j_call: TRBJ1-6
v_call: TRBV19
cdr3_aa: CASSISSGIANSPLHF

d_call: NA
j_call: TRBJ2-7
v_call: TRBV6-5
cdr3_aa: CASSRTGKQSHEQYF

d_call: NA
j_call: TRBJ2-7
v_call: TRBV13
cdr3_aa: CASSLGGYEQYF

d_call: NA
j_call: TRBJ2-7
v_call: TRBV6-2/TRBV6-3
cdr3_aa: CASSWQSSYEQYF

d_call: NA
j_call: TRBJ2-2
v_call: TRBV9
cdr3_aa: CASRWGNTGELFF

d_call: TRBD1
j_call: TRBJ1-2
v_call: TRBV11-2
cdr3_aa: CASSSSVGQGGAYGYTF

d_call: NA
j_call: TRBJ2-1
v_call: TRBV28
cdr3_aa: CASSLVYNEQFF

d_call: TRBD1
j_call: TRBJ2-7
v_call: TRBV19
cdr3_aa: CASSIGDRGLYEQYF

d_call: NA
j_call: TRBJ1-5
v_call: TRBV6-6
cdr3_aa: CASSYKESSQPQHF

d_call: NA
j_call: TRBJ1-3
v_call: TRBV7-9
cdr3_aa: CASSFLVPKGENTIYF

d_call: NA
j_call: TRBJ2-7
v_call: TRBV5-4
cdr3_aa: CASSLDVVYEQYF

d_call: TRBD2
j_call: TRBJ2-1
v_call: TRBV7-9
cdr3_aa: CASSQAGDLYNEQFF

d_call: TRBD1
j_call: TRBJ2-1
v_call: TRBV19
cdr3_aa: CASSKPGTAYNEQFF

d_call: NA
j_call: TRBJ1-3
v_call: TRBV5-1
cdr3_aa: CASSLAGISTIYF

d_call: TRBD2
j_call: TRBJ2-3
v_call: TRBV27
cdr3_aa: CASSSGLEGDTQYF

d_call: NA
j_call: TRBJ1-1
v_call: TRBV12-3/TRBV12-4
cdr3_aa: CASSPPNTEAFF